The 6 T cell receptor beta chains listed next were all sequenced from one sample in a study of OX40 agonist ivuxolimab in advanced cancers. Using immunoSEQ multiplex PCR, the repertoire was profiled, and TCRdb retains in-frame clones only, with some absent. The table records about 59,000 clones, approximately 81% of them present only once. The sequencing here drew on CD4+ or CD8+ T cells sorted from blood, taken in a trial of the OX40 agonist ivuxolimab. The receptors were sampled from an adult with an advanced solid tumor such as melanoma, head and neck, liver or kidney cancer.

V usage is TRBV6-6 and J usage is TRBJ1-5; 7 bases agree with TRBD1. After removal of 5 bases from V and 5 bases from J, the junction contained 9 bases not matched to a gene. This CDR3 comprises 15 residues. Germline V gives CDR1 MNHNY, CDR2 SVGAGI (reference sequence). The CDR3 here is CASSPQGQGDQPQHF. The DNA for the CDR3 is TGTGCCAGCAGTCCACAGGGGCAGGGCGATCAGCCCCAGCATTTT.

V usage is TRBV25-1 and J usage is TRBJ1-4; D is ambiguous. Germline CDR1 MGHDK, CDR2 SYGVNS. V was shortened by 7 bases and J by 3 bases, with 15 bases between the two germline ends. The length of the CDR3 is 15 residues. CDR3 sequence: CASTQSGGPNEKLFF. DNA of the CDR3: TGTGCCAGCACCCAATCGGGTGGGCCTAATGAAAAACTGTTTTTT.

The chain couples TRBV10-3 to TRBJ1-2; 11 nucleotides agree with TRBD1. This CDR3 region has 15 residues. V shed 0 bases and J 6 bases; nucleotides not matched to a gene: 3. CDR1 is ENHRY and CDR2 is SYGVKD in the germline V gene. CDR3 nucleotide sequence: TGTGCCATCAGTGAGTCCTGGGACAGGGGGAATGGCTACACCTTC. It codes for CAISESWDRGNGYTF.

The gene calls are TRBV7-6 and TRBJ2-7; unclear D gene. CDR1 is SGHVS and CDR2 is FNYEAQ in the germline V gene. V shed 0 bases and J shed 4 bases, with 7 bases lying between them. The CDR3 sequence is 13 residues long. The CDR3 sequence is CASSLAGGYEQYF. In DNA form, the CDR3 reads TGTGCCAGCAGCTTAGCCGGTGGGTACGAGCAGTACTTC. The variable domain in full, with the rest retrieved from reference TRBV7-6 and TRBJ2-7, is GAGVSQSPRYKVTKRGQDVALRCDPISGHVSLYWYRQALGQGPEFLTYFNYEAQQDKSGLPNDRFSAERPEGSISTLTIQRTEQRDSAMYRCASSLAGGYEQYFGPGTRLTVT.

This CDR3 is CAWSIQYEQYF. The CDR3 DNA is TGTGCCTGGAGTATTCAATACGAGCAGTACTTC. This sequence joins TRBV30 and TRBJ2-7; D not certain. V was cut by 2 bases and J by 4 bases, with 6 bases left in between. The CDR3 loop spans 11 amino acids. CDR1 GTSNPN and CDR2 SVGIG come from the germline V gene (reference sequence).

This clone has a handful of counts. The chain is built from TRBV28 and TRBJ1-5, with 9 bases lining up with TRBD1. V lost 2 bases to trimming and J lost 6 bases; unmatched junction nucleotides: 8. The CDR3 has 16 amino acids. From germline, CDR1 is MDHEN and CDR2 SYDVKM. In nucleotides, the CDR3 is TGTGCCAGCAGTTTAGGGACAGGGACGGCGTCTCAGCCCCAGCATTTT. This translates into CASSLGTGTASQPQHF.